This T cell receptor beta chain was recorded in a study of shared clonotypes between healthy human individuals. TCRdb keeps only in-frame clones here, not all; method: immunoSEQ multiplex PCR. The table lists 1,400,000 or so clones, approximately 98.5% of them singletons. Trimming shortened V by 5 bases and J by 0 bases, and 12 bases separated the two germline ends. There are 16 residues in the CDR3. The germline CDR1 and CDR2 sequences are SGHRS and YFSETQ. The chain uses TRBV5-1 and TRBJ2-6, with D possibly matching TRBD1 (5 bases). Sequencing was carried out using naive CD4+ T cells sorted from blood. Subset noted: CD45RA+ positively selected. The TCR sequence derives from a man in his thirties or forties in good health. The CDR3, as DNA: TGCGCCAGCAGTTATGACAGACTCTCTGGGGCCAACGTCCTGACTTTC. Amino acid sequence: CASSYDRLSGANVLTF.